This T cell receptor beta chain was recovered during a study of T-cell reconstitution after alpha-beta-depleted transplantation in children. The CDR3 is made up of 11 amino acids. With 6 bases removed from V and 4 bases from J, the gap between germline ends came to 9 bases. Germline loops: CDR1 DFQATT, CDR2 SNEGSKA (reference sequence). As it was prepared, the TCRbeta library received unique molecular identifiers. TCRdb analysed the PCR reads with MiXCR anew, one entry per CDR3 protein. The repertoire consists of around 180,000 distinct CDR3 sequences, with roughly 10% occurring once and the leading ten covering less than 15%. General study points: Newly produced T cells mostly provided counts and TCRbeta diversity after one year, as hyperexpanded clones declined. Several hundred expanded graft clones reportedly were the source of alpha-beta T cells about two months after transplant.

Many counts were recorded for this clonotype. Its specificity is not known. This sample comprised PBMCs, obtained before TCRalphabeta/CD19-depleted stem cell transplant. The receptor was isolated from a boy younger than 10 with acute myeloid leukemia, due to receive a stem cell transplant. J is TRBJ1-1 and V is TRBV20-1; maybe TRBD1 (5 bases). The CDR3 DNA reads TGCAGTGCCCGAGGGGTCACTGAAGCTTTCTTT. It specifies CSARGVTEAFF.